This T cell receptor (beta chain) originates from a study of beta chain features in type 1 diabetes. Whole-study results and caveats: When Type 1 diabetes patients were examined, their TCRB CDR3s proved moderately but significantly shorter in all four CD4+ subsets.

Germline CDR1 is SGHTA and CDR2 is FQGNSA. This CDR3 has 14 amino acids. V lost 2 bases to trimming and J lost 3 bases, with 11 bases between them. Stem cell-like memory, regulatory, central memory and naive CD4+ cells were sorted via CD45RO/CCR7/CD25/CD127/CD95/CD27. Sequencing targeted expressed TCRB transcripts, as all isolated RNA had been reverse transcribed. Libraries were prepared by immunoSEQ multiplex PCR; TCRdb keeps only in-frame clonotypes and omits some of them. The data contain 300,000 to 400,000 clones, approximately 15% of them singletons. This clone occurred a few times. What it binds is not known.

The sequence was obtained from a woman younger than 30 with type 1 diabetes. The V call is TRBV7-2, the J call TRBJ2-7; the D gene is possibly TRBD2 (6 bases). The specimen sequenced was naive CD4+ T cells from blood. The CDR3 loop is CASSLYRRDYEQYF. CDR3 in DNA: TGTGCCAGCAGCTTATATCGGCGGGACTACGAGCAGTACTTC.